This T cell receptor beta chain was found in a study of vaccination and CD4 T cells after COVID-19 (dated by TCRdb to between 2020 and 2023). At the level of the whole study: Convalescent patients had a positive SARS-CoV-2 result on nasal swab PCR, and of these patients, nine had mild disease and one had severe disease. The convalescent cohort included six males and four females, with two Hispanic individuals, seven Caucasians, two Asians and one multiracial person. Participants received two doses of either the Pfizer-BioNTech BNT162b2 vaccine (n=8) or the Moderna mRNA-1273 vaccine (n=2). Post-COVID blood samples were collected from convalescent patients a median of approximately 93 days after diagnosis, with a range of about 30 to 180 days. The time from the second vaccine dose to post-vaccine blood sampling had a median of 72 days and ranged from about 13 to 250 days. Culture stimuli were overlapping spike peptide pools from SARS-CoV-2 and from the common cold coronaviruses HCoV-NL63, HCoV-OC43 and HCoV-229E. In control cultures, a CEFX viral epitope pool was used as positive control, an HIV-1 Nef peptide pool was used as negative control, or no peptide was added. In around ten COVID-19 convalescent patients and several infection-naive healthy vaccine recipients, the spike-specific CD4+ TCR repertoire before mRNA vaccination was compared with the repertoire after mRNA vaccination. Findings and caveats that apply to the study as a whole: The number of convalescent patients in the study was relatively small, and the study did not examine early timepoints following natural infection. Nearly all vaccine-specific clones in convalescent patients (304 of 307) were mono-reactive for SARS-CoV-2 spike rather than cross-reactive with common cold coronaviruses. An increase in the median number of SARS-CoV-2-reactive clonotypes from around 20 after infection to 38 after vaccination was observed, but the change was not found to be significant. In convalescent patients, a median around 86% of post-vaccine SARS-CoV-2-reactive clones were detected only after vaccination, suggesting vaccine-specific priming.

Relative to germline, V is 6 bases shorter and J is 16 bases shorter, with 13 bases between their ends. The CDR3 numbers 11 residues from cysteine through phenylalanine. Only the CDR3 part of the read is kept: 33 bases, read in frame from the first base. The meaning of the sample's treatment or condition label: approximately 11-day PBMC culture with coronavirus spike peptide pools or control peptides (ViraFEST assay). The ViraFEST assay, used in the study, expanded antigen-specific T cells with peptide pools and then identified the expanded clonotypes through TCR sequencing. Positive SARS-CoV-2 PCR tests in the convalescent patients dated from March to December 2020, before Alpha, Beta and Delta variants emerged in the United States. Each well held millions of PBMCs cultured with 9 to 10 ug/ml peptide pools in IMDM containing around 5% human AB serum and 10 IU/ml IL-2. Half of the culture medium was replaced with fresh IL-2-containing medium on days 3 and 7. Once the cells had been in culture for 10 days, the EasySep CD4+ T cell isolation kit was used to isolate CD4+ T cells by negative selection. PBMCs were separated from whole blood using Ficoll-Paque Plus gradient centrifugation and then either used fresh or cryopreserved at -140C. Culture conditions were generally each tested in triplicate wells.

Notes on this clonotype: This clone's antigen is unknown. No base qualities exist here, and no much larger clone lies one base off it.

The library came from PCR. TCR sequencing of DNA from cultured CD4+ T cells used the Oncomine TCR Beta short-read assay at the Johns Hopkins FTIC core. The QIAamp micro DNA kit was used to extract genomic DNA from the cultured CD4+ T cells. Oncomine TCR Beta libraries made from cultured CD4+ T cells were pooled using unique dual indexes and sequenced on an Illumina iSeq 100. Per the authors' processing: Non-productive sequences were filtered out, and CDR3s that did not start with C, did not end with F or W, or were shorter than 7 amino acids were discarded. The MANAFEST web application was used to identify antigen-specific clonotypes by comparing peptide-stimulated wells against reference wells and other culture wells. To be called positive, a clone needed an FDR below 0.05, an odds ratio above 5, and a productive frequency above 0.1% in at least two of three replicate wells. A clonotype was classed as cross-reactive if the clonotype showed significant expansion both in SARS-CoV-2 spike wells and in at least one common cold coronavirus spike condition. Levenshtein distances (stringdist) and unrooted phylogenetic trees (ape) in R version 3.6.1 were used to assess CDR3 homology. Clones were called with MiXCR by TCRdb after fastp trimmed the public reads at Q25, and only in-frame beta chains were retained. Merged by CDR3 protein, the rows form single entries marked with the most common genes and DNA. TCRdb's processing, not the authors' own work, is the source of the V and J calls. A total of some 25,000 distinct CDR3 sequences appear in this sample, approximately 49% of them only once. 6.1% of the sample is in the top ten clones.

Sequenced: CD4+ T cells from blood, cultured in vitro. This sequence originates from a human donor who had recovered from COVID-19. The receptor chain draws on TRBV12-3 or TRBV12-4 and TRBJ1-6; TRBD1 is a weak D gene call, 5 bases matching. The CDR3 reads as follows: CASSNLGDLHF. DNA sequence: TGTGCCAGCAGCAATCTGGGGGATCTCCACTTT.